The next 21 T cell receptor beta chains were all read from a single sample in a study of beta chain features in type 1 diabetes. As every portion of the isolated RNA was reverse transcribed, the sequencing read expressed TCRB transcripts. The table came from immunoSEQ multiplex PCR; TCRdb's copy has only in-frame clones and leaves some out. The table shows hundreds of thousands of clones, with about 14% occurring only once. These receptors have no known antigen. Study findings and constraints: Moderately but significantly shorter TCRB CDR3s were found in Type 1 diabetes patients in all four CD4+ subsets.

Sequenced: naive CD4+ T cells from blood. Receptors were obtained from a man between 18 and 29 years old with type 1 diabetes.

The genes are TRBV7-8 and TRBJ2-1; D not resolved. The length of the CDR3 is 13 residues. The ends were cut back, 0 bases at V and 4 bases at J, with 4 bases in the middle. Germline V gene lookup returns CDR1 SGHVS and CDR2 FQNEAQ. DNA for the CDR3: TGTGCCAGCAGCTTAGCCCGGTACAATGAGCAGTTCTTC. Residues: CASSLARYNEQFF.

As for this clone: Other nucleotide sequences from this sample produce the same CDR3. The chain combines TRBV7-2 with TRBJ2-5, with D tentatively TRBD2 (6 bases). CDR3 length: 15 amino acids. CDR1 and CDR2 from the germline V gene are SGHTA and FQGNSA. The ends were cut back, 1 base at V and 5 bases at J, with 14 bases in the middle. The CDR3 here is CASSLGAGLGETQYF. The CDR3 bases are TGTGCCAGCAGCTTAGGGGCGGGGTTAGGTGAGACCCAGTACTTC. The variable domain in full, with the rest retrieved from reference TRBV7-2 and TRBJ2-5, is GAGVSQSPSNKVTEKGKDVELRCDPISGHTALYWYRQSLGQGLEFLIYFQGNSAPDKSGLPSDRFSAERTGGSVSTLTIQRTQQEDSAVYLCASSLGAGLGETQYFGPGTRLLVL.

This clone was detected a few times. The chain uses TRBV7-9 and TRBJ2-1; 7 bases fit TRBD1. J gave up 12 bases and V 5 bases, and 7 bases lay outside the gene matches. Germline lookup yields CDR1 SEHNR and CDR2 FQNEAQ (reference sequence). The CDR3 consists of 12 residues. The CDR3 protein is CASSIDRERQFF. The CDR3 nucleotides read TGTGCCAGCAGCATCGACAGGGAGAGGCAGTTCTTC.

The chain joins TRBV18 to TRBJ2-1; 10 nucleotides align to TRBD2. V gave up 3 bases and J gave up 8 bases; unmatched junction bases: 7. In germline, CDR1 is KGHSH, CDR2 LQKENI. This CDR3 contains 15 residues. CDR3 sequence (DNA): TGTGCCAGCTCACCTCTAGCGGGAGCAGTCGATGAGCAGTTCTTC. Amino acid sequence: CASSPLAGAVDEQFF.

This clone was seen only a few times. The chain uses TRBV4-3 and TRBJ1-1; D uncertain. Germline assignment: CDR1 LGHNA and CDR2 YSLEER. The CDR3 sequence is 14 residues long. The V end lost 0 bases, the J end lost 6 bases, and 11 bases lay between the germline ends. The CDR3 DNA follows: TGCGCCAGCAGCCAAGAACCGGGAAGCTCTGAAGCTTTCTTT. It is translated as CASSQEPGSSEAFF.

The chain links TRBV6-6 to TRBJ1-6; TRBD1 might be the D (5 bases). The germline V and J ends were trimmed by 0 bases and 7 bases, with 7 bases remaining between them. CDR1 is MNHNY, CDR2 SVGAGI, per germline (reference sequence). CDR3 length equals 14 residues. In nucleotides, the CDR3 is TGTGCCAGCAGTTACTCCGACAGAAATTCACCCCTCCACTTT. Protein: CASSYSDRNSPLHF.

The chain links TRBV5-1 to TRBJ2-7; the D gene is possibly TRBD2 (5 bases). The CDR3 totals 14 residues. Trimming removed 6 bases at V and 4 bases at J, with 17 bases between. Per the germline V gene, CDR1 is SGHRS and CDR2 is YFSETQ. This CDR3 is CASMIGGSKYEQYF. The CDR3 DNA reads as TGCGCCAGCATGATCGGTGGGAGTAAGTACGAGCAGTACTTC.

The chain has TRBV7-2 and TRBJ2-3; D may be TRBD1 or TRBD2 (5 bases each). Germline values: CDR1 SGHTA, CDR2 FQGNSA. The CDR3 covers 15 residues. Trimming stripped 5 bases from V and 4 bases from J, with 16 bases between. CDR3 sequence (DNA): TGTGCCAGCAGCCCCCCGGGGACGTATGCAGATACGCAGTATTTT. It specifies CASSPPGTYADTQYF.

V and J are TRBV9 and TRBJ1-2; D unclear. V lost 0 bases, J lost 0 bases, and 9 bases lay in between. Germline CDR1 reads SGDLS; CDR2 reads YYNGEE. CDR3 length: 15 amino acids. For the CDR3, the DNA is TGTGCCAGCAGCGTAGGGGCAGGCACTAACTATGGCTACACCTTC. Translating it yields CASSVGAGTNYGYTF.

This chain joins TRBV5-1 and TRBJ2-1, with 7 bases lining up with TRBD2. V lost 0 bases and J lost 15; bases outside the gene matches: 12. This CDR3 region has 14 residues. From germline, CDR1 is SGHRS and CDR2 YFSETQ. The CDR3 region has the DNA TGCGCCAGCAGCTTGGGTGCGACTAGCCCAACTTGGTTCTTC. Its translation is CASSLGATSPTWFF.

This clone was recorded a few times. The sample holds other DNA sequences that translate to the same CDR3. The chain employs TRBV5-1 and TRBJ2-1; tentatively, D is TRBD2 (5 bases). This CDR3 has 15 amino acids. Trimming took 0 bases from V and 2 from J, leaving 9 bases between them. Germline lookup yields CDR1 SGHRS and CDR2 YFSETQ. The CDR3 here is CASSLVGGPYNEQFF. As DNA, the CDR3 is TGCGCCAGCAGCTTGGTCGGAGGACCCTACAATGAGCAGTTCTTC.

The CDR3 sequence is CASSIQEVQFF. The CDR3 DNA is TGTGCCAGCAGCATCCAGGAGGTGCAGTTCTTC. The chain employs TRBV7-3 and TRBJ2-1; maybe TRBD2 (5 bases). Germline CDR1 SGHTA, CDR2 FQGTGA. V was shortened by 5 bases and J by 12 bases, with 11 bases between the two germline ends. CDR3 size: 11 residues.

The J gene is TRBJ2-7, the V gene TRBV5-1, with TRBD1 identical over 8 bases. This CDR3 has 14 residues. J lost 3 bases, V lost 5 bases, and 7 bases had no gene match. The germline CDR1 and CDR2 sequences are SGHRS and YFSETQ. This CDR3 reads CASSSQGDYYEQYF. Here the CDR3 DNA reads TGCGCCAGCAGTTCACAGGGGGATTACTACGAGCAGTACTTC.

The V gene is TRBV19, the J gene TRBJ2-7; perhaps TRBD2 as D (6 bases). V gave up 5 bases and J gave up 2 bases, with 10 bases separating them. The CDR3 is made up of 13 amino acids. The germline CDR1 and CDR2 sequences are LNHDA and SQIVND (reference sequence). The CDR3 DNA sequence: TGTGCCAGTAGTGTGGGACTCACCTACGAGCAGTACTTC. Amino acids: CASSVGLTYEQYF. The whole variable domain, filled in from reference TRBV19 and TRBJ2-7, reads DGGITQSPKYLFRKEGQNVTLSCEQNLNHDAMYWYRQDPGQGLRLIYYSQIVNDFQKGDIAEGYSVSREKKESFPLTVTSAQKNPTAFYLCASSVGLTYEQYFGPGTRLTVT.

This clone was found a few times. Other DNA variants within this sample encode the same CDR3. The chain employs TRBV7-2 and TRBJ1-2; D is undetermined. V was pared by 3 bases and J by 1 base, with 3 bases between. CDR1 is SGHTA, CDR2 FQGNSA, per germline. This CDR3 is 12 amino acids long. The CDR3 region is CASSFDNYGYTF. CDR3 bases: TGTGCCAGCAGCTTCGATAACTATGGCTACACCTTC.

The V call is TRBV11-2, the J call TRBJ1-5, with a weak D call TRBD1 (6 bases). Looked up from germline, CDR1 is SGHAT and CDR2 is FQNNGV. The V gene lost 4 bases and the J gene lost 2 bases, with 12 bases spanning the gap. The CDR3 length is 15 residues. The chain's CDR3 is CASSSDSGRNQPQHF. Written as DNA, the CDR3 is TGTGCCAGCAGCTCGGACAGCGGGCGCAATCAGCCCCAGCATTTT.

This clone was observed a handful of times. This chain links TRBV9 with TRBJ1-3; possible D gene TRBD1, 5 bases. The V end lost 1 base, the J end lost 4 bases, and 18 bases lay between the germline ends. Per the germline V gene, CDR1 is SGDLS and CDR2 is YYNGEE. The length of the CDR3 is 17 residues. The CDR3 region has the DNA TGTGCCAGCAGCGTAAGCCCGGCCCCAGGGTCAGGAAACACCATATATTTT. Residues: CASSVSPAPGSGNTIYF.

This clone was seen only a few times. Other DNA sequences from this sample encode an identical CDR3 as well. The rearrangement uses TRBV7-2 and TRBJ2-3, with D uncertain. This CDR3 is 11 amino acids long. Germline V CDR1 and CDR2: SGHTA, FQGNSA. V gave up 5 bases and J gave up 6 bases, with 6 bases separating them. The CDR3 reads CASSLRDTQYF. As DNA, the CDR3 is TGTGCCAGCAGCCTACGGGATACGCAGTATTTT.

This clone was seen more than once but under ten times. V gene TRBV21-1 combines with J gene TRBJ2-7. TRBV21-1 is shown as a pseudogene. This CDR3 is 12 amino acids long. CDR3 DNA sequence: TGTGCCAGCCTCCGGTGGCCCTACGAGCAGTACTTC. It is translated as CASLRWPYEQYF.

The chain links TRBV9 to TRBJ1-5, with unresolved D. Germline values: CDR1 SGDLS, CDR2 YYNGEE. Trimming took 0 bases from V and 0 from J, leaving 7 bases between them. The CDR3 is 15 amino acids. This CDR3 is CASSVDDYSNQPQHF. The CDR3 region has the DNA TGTGCCAGCAGCGTAGACGATTATAGCAATCAGCCCCAGCATTTT.

The chain uses TRBV14 and TRBJ2-5, with 7 bases identical to TRBD2. V trimming: 4 bases; J trimming: 2 bases; junction bases outside the gene matches: 7. Germline assignment: CDR1 SGHDN and CDR2 FVKESK. The CDR3 runs to 15 residues. The CDR3 DNA follows: TGTGCCAGCAGCCCTAGCGGCTGGGGGCAAGAGACCCAGTACTTC. It codes for CASSPSGWGQETQYF.